The sequence of this TCR beta chain was determined in a study of T-cell memory formation after mild COVID-19. Background on the study: TCR clusters were mostly confined to one donor each.

5'RACE primed at constant segments yielded TCR alpha and TCR beta cDNA libraries bearing sample barcodes and UMIs. TCRdb reprocessed the 5' RACE reads with MiXCR, giving one entry per CDR3 protein. Of 280,000 or so distinct CDR3 sequences in the sample, around 17% were seen once. This clonotype was seen at least ten times. What was sequenced was PBMCs or a T cell subset sorted from them (not recorded which). The sequence came from a man in his late teens or twenties who had mild COVID-19 (a few samples of this study predate the infection). Cell type and time point are not known.

The CDR3 region has the DNA TGTGCCAGCAGCCTGGGACAGTATGGCTACACCTTC. Translating it yields CASSLGQYGYTF. The J gene is TRBJ1-2, the V gene TRBV12-3 or TRBV12-4; TRBD1 aligns across 7 bases. J lost 5 bases, V lost 6 bases, and 3 bases had no gene match. This CDR3 has 12 amino acids.